Listed below are T cell receptor beta chains from one sample, sequenced in a study of blood T cell repertoires in COVID-19. The assay was immunoSEQ multiplex PCR, and TCRdb's table has in-frame clones only and misses some. The table includes 95,000 to 100,000 clones, around 87% detected once. Sequenced material: peripheral blood. These receptor sequences come from a woman aged 25 to 45 with acute or convalescent COVID-19. The CDR3 runs from the conserved cysteine through the conserved F or W. A D gene is named only where the DNA matches it firmly. Some rows mark clone size as missing; the rest say once, few, many or name a class of expanded clone.

NA | NA | TRBJ1-1 | TRBV5-1 | CASSSGQPGTEAFF | TGCGCCAGCAGCTCTGGACAGCCGGGAACTGAAGCTTTCTTT
NA | NA | TRBJ1-1 | TRBV6-5 | CASSYSRTSGTEAFF | TGTGCCAGCAGTTACTCGCGAACATCAGGCACTGAAGCTTTCTTT
TRBD1 | NA | TRBJ1-2 | TRBV6-1 | CASSAGGPGQGRGYTF | TGTGCCAGCAGTGCCGGGGGTCCGGGACAGGGGAGAGGCTACACCTTC
TRBD2 | NA | TRBJ2-1 | TRBV7-3 | CASSLEASGGPLYNEQFF | TGTGCCAGCAGCTTAGAGGCTAGCGGGGGACCCCTCTACAATGAGCAGTTCTTC
NA | NA | TRBJ2-2 | TRBV3-1/TRBV3-2 | CASSQFGGSNTGELFF | TGTGCCAGCAGCCAATTCGGGGGTTCGAACACCGGGGAGCTGTTTTTT
TRBD1 | once | TRBJ1-1 | TRBV28 | CASSLNSRQGGTFF | TGTGCCAGCAGTTTAAACTCCAGACAGGGTGGAACTTTCTTT
TRBD1 | NA | TRBJ2-7 | TRBV7-2 | CASSLALGQGASYEQYF | TGTGCCAGCAGCTTAGCACTCGGACAGGGGGCATCCTACGAGCAGTACTTC
TRBD1 | once | TRBJ2-7 | TRBV12-3/TRBV12-4 | CASSRRQGYEQYF | TGTGCCAGCAGCCGCAGACAGGGCTACGAGCAGTACTTC
NA | NA | TRBJ2-2 | TRBV5-1 | CASRAQGNTGELFF | TGCGCCAGCAGAGCACAGGGGAACACCGGGGAGCTGTTTTTT
TRBD1 | NA | TRBJ1-2 | TRBV2 | CASSGGTGVSGYTF | TGTGCCAGCAGTGGCGGGACAGGGGTTAGTGGCTACACCTTC
TRBD1 | NA | TRBJ2-2 | TRBV4-1 | CASSFGQVGTGELFF | TGCGCCAGCAGCTTCGGACAGGTGGGCACCGGGGAGCTGTTTTTT
TRBD2 | NA | TRBJ2-1 | TRBV10-2 | CASSESGLAVNEQFF | TGCGCCAGCAGTGAGTCGGGGCTAGCGGTCAATGAGCAGTTCTTC
NA | NA | TRBJ2-7 | TRBV7-9 | CASSNTHEQYF | TGTGCCAGCAGTAATACTCACGAGCAGTACTTC
TRBD1 | NA | TRBJ2-1 | TRBV7-3 | CASSSGTGGGEQFF | TGTGCCAGCAGCTCCGGGACAGGGGGAGGTGAGCAGTTCTTC
TRBD1 | NA | TRBJ1-1 | TRBV27 | CASKRQGDTEAFF | TGTGCCAGCAAACGACAGGGGGACACTGAAGCTTTCTTT
NA | NA | TRBJ2-7 | TRBV7-9 | CASSSPGTPSYEQYF | TGTGCCAGCAGCTCTCCCGGGACACCCTCCTACGAGCAGTACTTC
NA | NA | TRBJ2-1 | TRBV13 | CASSLGGTMTDEQFF | TGTGCCAGCAGCTTAGGGGGGACAATGACCGATGAGCAGTTCTTC
TRBD1 | NA | TRBJ2-5 | TRBV5-8 | CASSHIQGSGETQYF | TGTGCCAGCAGCCACATACAGGGGAGCGGAGAGACCCAGTACTTC
NA | NA | TRBJ1-3 | TRBV5-1 | CASSLDLTAGNTIYF | TGCGCCAGCAGCTTGGACCTAACTGCTGGAAACACCATATATTTT
NA | NA | TRBJ2-7 | TRBV5-1 | CASTPGHEAYEQYF | TGCGCCAGCACCCCGGGACACGAAGCCTACGAGCAGTACTTC
TRBD2 | NA | TRBJ2-7 | TRBV7-3 | CASSPGLAPTYEQYF | TGTGCCAGCAGCCCCGGACTAGCGCCGACCTACGAGCAGTACTTC
TRBD1 | NA | TRBJ2-7 | TRBV18 | CASSPQGAEQYF | TGTGCCAGCTCACCACAGGGGGCGGAGCAGTACTTC
NA | NA | TRBJ1-2 | TRBV9 | CASSVSTGLAYGYTF | TGTGCCAGCAGTGTTTCGACAGGTCTTGCCTATGGCTACACCTTC
NA | NA | TRBJ2-3 | TRBV5-4 | CASSLMAASTDTQYF | TGTGCCAGCAGCTTGATGGCGGCTAGCACAGATACGCAGTATTTT
TRBD2 | NA | TRBJ2-7 | TRBV18 | CASSSGLAVSYEQYF | TGTGCCAGCTCGTCGGGACTAGCGGTTTCCTACGAGCAGTACTTC
NA | NA | TRBJ2-1 | TRBV5-1 | CASSWDTYNEQFF | TGCGCCAGCAGCTGGGACACCTACAATGAGCAGTTCTTC
TRBD1 | NA | TRBJ2-7 | TRBV11-2 | CASSFPGTGSYEQYF | TGTGCCAGCAGCTTCCCCGGGACAGGGTCGTACGAGCAGTACTTC
NA | few | TRBJ1-6 | TRBV2 | CASGGRGPYNSPLHF | TGTGCCAGCGGAGGGAGGGGACCCTATAATTCACCCCTCCACTTT
NA | NA | TRBJ2-1 | TRBV2 | CASSPQGRAYNEQFF | TGTGCCAGCAGCCCCCAAGGGCGGGCCTACAATGAGCAGTTCTTC
NA | NA | TRBJ1-2 | TRBV12-3/TRBV12-4 | CASSGMAGYGYTF | TGTGCCAGCTCGGGCATGGCGGGATATGGCTACACCTTC
NA | NA | TRBJ2-1 | TRBV28 | CASSLTSPEQFF | TGTGCCAGCAGTTTAACTAGCCCGGAGCAGTTCTTC
NA | NA | TRBJ2-2 | TRBV5-1 | CASSFGGGTGELFF | TGCGCCAGCAGCTTTGGGGGCGGCACCGGGGAGCTGTTTTTT
NA | NA | TRBJ1-1 | TRBV3-1/TRBV3-2 | CASSPVGVSEAFF | TGTGCCAGCAGCCCAGTCGGGGTCTCTGAAGCTTTCTTT
NA | once | TRBJ2-7 | TRBV24-1 | CATSDRGSYEQYF | TGTGCCACCAGTGACCGGGGGTCCTACGAGCAGTACTTC
NA | NA | TRBJ2-5 | TRBV27 | CASSSLDLYQETQYF | TGTGCCAGCAGTAGTCTAGACTTGTACCAAGAGACCCAGTACTTC
NA | NA | TRBJ1-6 | TRBV6-6 | CASSRDSADRDSPLHF | TGTGCCAGCAGCCGAGACAGCGCAGATAGGGATTCACCCCTCCACTTT